A selection of T cell receptor beta chains follows, all from one sample in a study of metastatic and nonmetastatic thyroid tumors. TCRdb redid the clone calls on the PCR reads using MiXCR. The sample records approximately 90,000 clones, around 7.8% being singletons. Sequenced input: blood. Every receptor here comes from a female donor with papillary thyroid cancer or a benign thyroid nodule (not recorded which). Some clones in this sample may be carry-over from other donors' samples. CDR3s include the opening cysteine and the closing phenylalanine or tryptophan. A D gene is named only where the DNA matches it firmly. Size values are once, few and many counts, or a class for expanded clones, and some rows have none.

TRBD2	TRBV19	15	few	TRBJ2-7	CASSPVRGVSYEQYF	TGTGCCAGTAGCCCAGTCCGGGGGGTATCCTACGAGCAGTACTTC
-	TRBV5-6	12	-	TRBJ1-2	CASGREGYGYTF	TGTGCCAGCGGGAGGGAGGGTTATGGCTACACCTTC
-	TRBV27	13	many	TRBJ2-3	CASSFSAEDTQYF	TGTGCCAGCAGTTTCTCCGCCGAAGATACGCAGTATTTT
-	TRBV12-3/TRBV12-4	13	many	TRBJ2-7	CASSGTLGYEQYF	TGTGCCAGCAGTGGTACCCTGGGGTACGAGCAGTACTTC
-	TRBV11-3	12	many	TRBJ2-2	CASTKGTGELFF	TGTGCCAGCACAAAGGGCACCGGGGAGCTGTTTTTT
-	TRBV28	16	many	TRBJ2-7	CASSPTHRVGNYEQYF	TGTGCCAGCAGCCCCACGCACAGGGTCGGGAACTACGAGCAGTACTTC
TRBD2	TRBV11-2	14	many	TRBJ2-7	CASSPGTSGGEQYF	TGTGCCAGCAGCCCAGGGACTAGCGGGGGCGAGCAGTACTTC
TRBD1	TRBV10-3	14	few	TRBJ2-2	CAISETGVTGELFF	TGTGCCATCAGCGAGACAGGGGTCACCGGGGAGCTGTTTTTT
-	TRBV6-5	14	few	TRBJ1-4	CASSSGQSNEKLFF	TGTGCCAGCAGTTCGGGGCAGTCTAATGAAAAACTGTTTTTT
-	TRBV6-5	14	many	TRBJ2-7	CASSYPDILYEQYF	TGTGCCAGCAGTTACCCGGACATCCTCTACGAGCAGTACTTC
-	TRBV20-1	17	many	TRBJ1-1	CSASFEGRSTTNTEAFF	TGCAGTGCTAGTTTCGAAGGTCGGTCGACAACGAACACTGAAGCTTTCTTT
TRBD2	TRBV4-2	16	once	TRBJ2-1	CASSQFTSGGYDEQFF	TGTGCCAGCAGCCAATTTACTAGCGGGGGCTACGATGAGCAGTTCTTC
-	TRBV9	13	-	TRBJ2-7	CASSVESSYEQYF	TGTGCCAGCAGCGTGGAAAGCTCCTACGAGCAGTACTTC
TRBD1	TRBV4-1	13	many	TRBJ2-7	CASSDRGRYEQYF	TGCGCCAGCTCAGACAGGGGGAGGTACGAGCAGTACTTC
-	TRBV10-3	13	many	TRBJ1-1	CAISLNMNTEAFF	TGTGCCATCAGCCTTAACATGAACACTGAAGCTTTCTTT
-	TRBV3-1	13	many	TRBJ1-1	CASSHGGGTEAFF	TGTGCCAGCAGCCATGGAGGTGGGACTGAAGCTTTCTTT
TRBD1	TRBV16	15	-	TRBJ2-7	CASSHALQGSYEQYF	TGTGCCAGCAGCCATGCCCTACAGGGGTCCTACGAGCAGTACTTC